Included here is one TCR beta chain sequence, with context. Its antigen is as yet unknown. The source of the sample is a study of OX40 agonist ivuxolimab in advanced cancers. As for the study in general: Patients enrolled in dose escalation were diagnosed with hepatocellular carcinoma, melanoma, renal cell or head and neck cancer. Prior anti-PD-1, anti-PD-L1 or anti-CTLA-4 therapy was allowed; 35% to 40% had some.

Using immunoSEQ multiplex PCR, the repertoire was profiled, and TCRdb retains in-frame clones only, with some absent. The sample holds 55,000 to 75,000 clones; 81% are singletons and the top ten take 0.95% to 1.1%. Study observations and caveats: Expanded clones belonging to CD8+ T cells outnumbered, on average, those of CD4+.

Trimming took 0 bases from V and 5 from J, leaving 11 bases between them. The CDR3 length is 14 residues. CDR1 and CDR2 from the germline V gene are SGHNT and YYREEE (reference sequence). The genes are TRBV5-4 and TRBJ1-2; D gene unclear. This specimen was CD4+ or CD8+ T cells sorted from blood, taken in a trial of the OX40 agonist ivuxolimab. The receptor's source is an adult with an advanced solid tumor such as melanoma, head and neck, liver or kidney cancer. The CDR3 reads CASSLGGREYGYTF. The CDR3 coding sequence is TGTGCCAGCAGCTTGGGCGGTAGGGAGTATGGCTACACCTTC.